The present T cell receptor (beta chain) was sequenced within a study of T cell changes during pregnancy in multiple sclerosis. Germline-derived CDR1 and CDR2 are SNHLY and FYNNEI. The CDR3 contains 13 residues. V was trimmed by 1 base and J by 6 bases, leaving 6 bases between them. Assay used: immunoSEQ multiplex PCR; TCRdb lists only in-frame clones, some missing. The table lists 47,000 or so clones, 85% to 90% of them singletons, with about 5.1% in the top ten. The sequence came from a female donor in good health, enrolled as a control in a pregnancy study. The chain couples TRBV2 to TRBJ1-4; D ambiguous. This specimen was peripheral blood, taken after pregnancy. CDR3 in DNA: TGTGCCAGCAGTGAAGATGAGTATGAAAAACTGTTTTTT. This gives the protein CASSEDEYEKLFF.